The 11 T cell receptor beta chains listed next were all sequenced from one sample in a study of T cell responses to AZD1222 COVID-19 vaccine. Sequenced by immunoSEQ multiplex PCR; TCRdb stores in-frame clones only, minus some. Of around 95,000 clones listed, 87% are singletons. The source material was peripheral blood, sampled on day 0 of MenACWY control vaccination. The receptor source for this set is an adult in good health.

This clone was seen only once. The chain combines TRBV23-1 with TRBJ1-4, with a tentative D call TRBD1 (5 bases). TRBV23-1 is an open reading frame whose function is uncertain. Trimming removed 8 bases from V and 0 bases from J, with 31 bases in between. The CDR3 contains 21 residues. CDR3 residues: CASPFRMDIDSPNATNEKLFF. The CDR3 nucleotides read TGCGCCAGCCCATTCCGAATGGACATAGACAGCCCTAACGCAACTAATGAAAAACTGTTTTTT.

The V gene is TRBV5-1, the J gene TRBJ2-5, with TRBD2 matching 12 bases. Trimming removed 4 bases from V and 4 bases from J; junction bases left unmatched: 5. CDR3 length: 15 residues. The germline V gene encodes CDR1 SGHRS and CDR2 YFSETQ. The CDR3 DNA is TGCGCCAGCAGCCCGACTAGCGGGAGTAGAGAGACCCAGTACTTC. It codes for CASSPTSGSRETQYF.

The rearrangement uses TRBV2 and TRBJ1-1; TRBD1 might be the D (6 bases). Germline V gene sequence: CDR1 SNHLY, CDR2 FYNNEI. The CDR3 consists of 15 residues. V was cut by 4 bases and J by 0 bases, with 12 bases left in between. The CDR3 nucleotides read TGTGCCAGCAGTGGGGCAGGGGCCATGAACACTGAAGCTTTCTTT. Residues: CASSGAGAMNTEAFF. The full variable domain, with the rest looked up from reference TRBV2 and TRBJ1-1, is EPEVTQTPSHQVTQMGQEVILRCVPISNHLYFYWYRQILGQKVEFLVSFYNNEISEKSEIFDDQFSVERPDGSNFTLKIRSTKLEDSAMYFCASSGAGAMNTEAFFGQGTRLTVV.

This clone was counted a single time. CDR3 sequence: CAWSVQQGKAFF. DNA of the CDR3: TGTGCCTGGAGTGTACAGCAAGGCAAAGCTTTCTTT. The V call is TRBV30, the J call TRBJ1-1; D gene uncertain. This CDR3 is built from 12 residues. V dropped 0 bases and J dropped 9 bases, with 11 bases sitting between them. In germline, CDR1 is GTSNPN, CDR2 SVGIG (reference sequence).

The chain has TRBV28 and TRBJ1-1; D call uncertain. V dropped 3 bases and J dropped 0 bases, with 8 bases sitting between them. Per germline, CDR1 MDHEN and CDR2 SYDVKM. The CDR3 totals 14 residues. The CDR3 sequence: CASSLWTLNTEAFF. In DNA, the CDR3 is TGTGCCAGCAGTTTGTGGACGCTGAACACTGAAGCTTTCTTT.

V and J are TRBV5-1 and TRBJ1-2; D gene ambiguous. This CDR3 is 14 amino acids long. Germline-derived CDR1 and CDR2 are SGHRS and YFSETQ. Between the trimmed V and J ends, which lost 0 bases and 6 bases, there was a span of 12 bases. The CDR3 here is CASSLERAMNGYTF. The CDR3 DNA is TGCGCCAGCAGCTTGGAGAGGGCAATGAATGGCTACACCTTC.

Turning to this clone: Sequence at one end of the junction differs from germline and may be a read error. The V call is TRBV19, the J call TRBJ2-1; 12 bases map to TRBD2. Looked up from germline, CDR1 is LNHDA and CDR2 is SQIVND (reference sequence). There are 15 residues in the CDR3. CDR3 sequence reads: CASSLGASGRAGWIF. DNA of the CDR3: TGTGCCAGTAGTCTCGGGGCTAGCGGGAGGGCCGGGTGGATCTTC.

This clone has just a few counts. The chain couples TRBV19 to TRBJ1-2; D remains unclear. From germline, CDR1 is LNHDA and CDR2 SQIVND (reference sequence). The CDR3 is made up of 12 amino acids. The V end lost 3 bases, the J end lost 13 bases, and 15 bases lay between the germline ends. The CDR3 bases are TGTGCCAGTAGTATTCGGCACGGGGAAGTCACCTTC. Translating gives CASSIRHGEVTF.

This chain uses TRBV4-1 with TRBJ1-5; D unclear. The CDR3 extends over 13 amino acids. V was clipped by 6 bases and J by 4 bases, with 10 bases between them. Germline V CDR1 and CDR2: MGHRA, YSYEKL. CDR3 amino acids: CASSVGRNQPQHF. DNA of the CDR3: TGCGCCAGCAGTGTAGGTAGAAATCAGCCCCAGCATTTT.

This chain joins TRBV7-8 and TRBJ1-2, with a possible D match to TRBD1 (6 bases). The CDR3 runs to 14 residues. Trimming stripped 5 bases from V and 2 bases from J, with 12 bases between. Germline CDR1 is SGHVS and CDR2 is FQNEAQ. The CDR3 region has the DNA TGTGCCAGCAGCGCAGCAGGGGCCAACTATGGCTACACCTTC. Amino acids: CASSAAGANYGYTF.

V is TRBV4-3 and J is TRBJ2-7, with TRBD1 identical over 8 bases. Germline V gives CDR1 LGHNA, CDR2 YSLEER. Trimming removed 4 bases from V and 5 bases from J; junction bases left unmatched: 13. The CDR3 sequence is 16 residues long. CDR3 bases: TGCGCCAGCAGCCGGGAATATGGCCAGGGGGCAGACGAGCAGTACTTC. Translating gives CASSREYGQGADEQYF.